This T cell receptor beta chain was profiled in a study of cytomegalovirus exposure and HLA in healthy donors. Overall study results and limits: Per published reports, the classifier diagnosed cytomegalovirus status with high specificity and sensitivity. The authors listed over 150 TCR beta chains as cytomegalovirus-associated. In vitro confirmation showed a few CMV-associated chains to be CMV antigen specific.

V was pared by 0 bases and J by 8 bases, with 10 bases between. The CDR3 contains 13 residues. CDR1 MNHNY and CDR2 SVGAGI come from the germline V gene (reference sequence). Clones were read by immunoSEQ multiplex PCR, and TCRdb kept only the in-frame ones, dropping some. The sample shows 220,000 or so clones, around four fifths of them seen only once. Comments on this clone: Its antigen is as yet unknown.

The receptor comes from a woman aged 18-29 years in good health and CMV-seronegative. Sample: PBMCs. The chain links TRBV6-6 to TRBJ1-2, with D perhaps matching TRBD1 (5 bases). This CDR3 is CASSYSARDGYTF. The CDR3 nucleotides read TGTGCCAGCAGTTACTCGGCCAGGGACGGCTACACCTTC.